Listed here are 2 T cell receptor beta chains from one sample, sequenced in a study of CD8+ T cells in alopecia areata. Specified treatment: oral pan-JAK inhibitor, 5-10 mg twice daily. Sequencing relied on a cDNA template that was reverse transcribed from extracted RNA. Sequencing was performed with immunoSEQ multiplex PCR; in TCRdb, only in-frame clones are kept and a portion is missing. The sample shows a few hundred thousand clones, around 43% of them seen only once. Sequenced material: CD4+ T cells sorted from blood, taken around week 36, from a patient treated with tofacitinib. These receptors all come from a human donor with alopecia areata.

Here the CDR3 reads CASSKGLAGNLFEQYF. The CDR3 nucleotides read TGTGCCAGCAGCAAGGGACTAGCGGGAAATTTGTTCGAGCAGTACTTC. This rearrangement joins TRBV5-4 to TRBJ2-7; 13 bases fit TRBD2. The CDR3 runs 16 residues. Germline CDR1 reads SGHNT; CDR2 reads YYREEE (reference sequence). Trimming at V came to 4 bases and at J to 6 bases, leaving 10 bases not matched to a gene.

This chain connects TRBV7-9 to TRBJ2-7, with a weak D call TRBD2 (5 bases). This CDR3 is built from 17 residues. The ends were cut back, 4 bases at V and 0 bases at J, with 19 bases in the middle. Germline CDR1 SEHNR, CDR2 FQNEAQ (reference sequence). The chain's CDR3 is CASSSTPFGLGSYEQYF. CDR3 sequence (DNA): TGTGCCAGCAGCTCCACACCGTTTGGACTCGGCTCCTACGAGCAGTACTTC.